The 32 T cell receptor beta chains below were found in one sample sequenced in a study of blood T cell repertoires in COVID-19. Produced via immunoSEQ multiplex PCR; TCRdb's table is partial and in-frame only. This table holds some 300,000 clones, approximately 88% found once. The sample taken for sequencing was PBMCs or T cells enriched from blood (not recorded which). The receptor source for this set is a woman aged 40 to 50 who had recovered from COVID-19.

The chain employs TRBV11-2 and TRBJ1-2; D remains ambiguous. Trimming took off 2 bases at V and 0 bases at J, with 10 bases between the two ends. This CDR3 is 15 amino acids long. Germline V lookup: CDR1 SGHAT, CDR2 FQNNGV. The CDR3 DNA reads as TGTGCCAGCAGCTTAAGCGACCACGCTAACTATGGCTACACCTTC. Its translation: CASSLSDHANYGYTF.

The chain uses TRBV18 and TRBJ1-1; TRBD1 is a possible D gene (6 bases). Trimming shortened V by 5 bases and J by 11 bases, and 24 bases separated the two germline ends. The CDR3 covers 15 residues. Germline loops: CDR1 KGHSH, CDR2 LQKENI. CDR3 region: CASSTRGAGGRAAFF. The CDR3 nucleotides are TGTGCCAGCTCAACACGGGGGGCCGGGGGGCGCGCGGCTTTCTTT.

The chain carries TRBV5-1 and TRBJ1-6; 7 bases fit TRBD1. Germline V gene sequence: CDR1 SGHRS, CDR2 YFSETQ. The CDR3 runs 15 residues. V lost 1 base, J lost 13 bases, and 11 bases stayed unmatched. CDR3 DNA sequence: TGCGCCAGCAGCTTGATCCGACAGGGTGAAACGCCCCTCCACTTT. Residues: CASSLIRQGETPLHF.

The chain has TRBV11-2 and TRBJ2-7; 15 nucleotides agree with TRBD2. This CDR3 is built from 15 residues. Germline assignment: CDR1 SGHAT and CDR2 FQNNGV. The V gene end was trimmed by 4 bases and the J gene end by 4 bases; junction bases not matched to a gene: 2. CDR3 sequence: CASSSGLAGGYEQYF. CDR3 DNA: TGTGCCAGCAGCTCGGGACTAGCGGGGGGTTACGAGCAGTACTTC. Drawing the rest from reference TRBV11-2 and TRBJ2-7, the complete variable domain is EAGVAQSPRYKIIEKRQSVAFWCNPISGHATLYWYQQILGQGPKLLIQFQNNGVVDDSQLPKDRFSAERLKGVDSTLKIQPAKLEDSAVYLCASSSGLAGGYEQYFGPGTRLTVT.

In its sample, this clone was seen a few times. The chain recombines TRBV6-2 or TRBV6-3 with TRBJ1-1; perhaps TRBD1 as D (5 bases). Germline values: CDR1 MNHEY, CDR2 SVGEGT. This CDR3 contains 15 residues. The V end was cut by 0 bases, the J end by 4 bases, with 12 bases between. The CDR3 protein is CASSYSRRGGTEAFF. For the CDR3, the DNA is TGTGCCAGCAGTTACTCGAGACGCGGGGGCACTGAAGCTTTCTTT.

The chain links TRBV5-8 to TRBJ2-7, with D maybe TRBD2 (5 bases). Per the germline V gene, CDR1 is SGHTS and CDR2 is YDEGEE. The germline V and J ends were trimmed by 5 bases and 3 bases, with 15 bases remaining between them. The CDR3 loop spans 14 amino acids. CDR3 sequence reads: CASRRPGGGYEQYF. In DNA form, the CDR3 reads TGTGCCAGCAGAAGGCCCGGAGGAGGCTACGAGCAGTACTTC.

The rearrangement joins TRBV10-3 to TRBJ2-7; D gene unclear. CDR1 and CDR2 from the germline V gene are ENHRY and SYGVKD. Trimming took off 8 bases at V and 0 bases at J, with 17 bases between the two ends. This CDR3 is built from 15 residues. DNA of the CDR3: TGTGCCATCGGGCCTCCTGTGGGCGCCTCCTACGAGCAGTACTTC. This gives the protein CAIGPPVGASYEQYF.

There are a few counts of this clone. This rearrangement joins TRBV18 to TRBJ2-2; 8 nucleotides match TRBD2. The V gene end was trimmed by 1 base and the J gene end by 7 bases; junction bases not matched to a gene: 5. The CDR3 contains 15 residues. Germline CDR1 is KGHSH and CDR2 is LQKENI. The CDR3 here is CASSPLSGSVGELFF. CDR3 DNA sequence: TGTGCCAGCTCACCACTGAGCGGGAGTGTCGGGGAGCTGTTTTTT.

J is TRBJ1-1 and V is TRBV18; perhaps TRBD1 as D (6 bases). CDR1 is KGHSH and CDR2 is LQKENI in the germline V gene. This CDR3 contains 14 residues. Trimming removed 3 bases at V and 8 bases at J, with 16 bases between. CDR3 nucleotides: TGTGCCAGCTCACCCTTCGGGGGGCTCCACGAAGCTTTCTTT. It yields the protein CASSPFGGLHEAFF.

The V call is TRBV6-5, the J call TRBJ1-5, with TRBD1 matching 12 bases. CDR1 is MNHEY and CDR2 is SVGAGI in the germline V gene. V was clipped by 6 bases and J by 6 bases; unmatched bases: 3. The CDR3 contains 14 residues. The CDR3 sequence: CASRQGQGAQPQHF. The CDR3 region has the DNA TGTGCCAGCAGGCAGGGACAGGGGGCTCAGCCCCAGCATTTT.

The V gene is TRBV2, the J gene TRBJ1-2; no definite D call. The germline V and J ends were trimmed by 4 bases and 2 bases, with 11 bases remaining between them. This CDR3 comprises 14 residues. Germline CDR1 SNHLY, CDR2 FYNNEI. The CDR3 loop is CASSGQAKNYGYTF. Written as DNA, the CDR3 is TGTGCCAGCAGTGGGCAGGCCAAAAACTATGGCTACACCTTC. Looking up the rest from reference TRBV2 and TRBJ1-2 gives the full variable domain: EPEVTQTPSHQVTQMGQEVILRCVPISNHLYFYWYRQILGQKVEFLVSFYNNEISEKSEIFDDQFSVERPDGSNFTLKIRSTKLEDSAMYFCASSGQAKNYGYTFGSGTRLTVV.

The J gene is TRBJ2-1, the V gene TRBV7-2; tentative D call: TRBD2 (6 bases). V shed 2 bases and J shed 0 bases, with 11 bases lying between them. The germline CDR1 and CDR2 sequences are SGHTA and FQGNSA. The CDR3 is 16 amino acids. CDR3 in amino acids: CASSLLALSSYNEQFF. CDR3 bases: TGTGCCAGCAGCTTACTAGCGCTGAGCTCCTACAATGAGCAGTTCTTC.

The chain has TRBV7-8 and TRBJ2-2, with D possibly being TRBD2 (5 bases). Germline CDR1 is SGHVS and CDR2 is FQNEAQ. V shed 2 bases and J shed 6 bases, with 13 bases lying between them. The CDR3 has 15 residues. DNA for the CDR3: TGTGCCAGCAGCTTATTCCGGGGAGTCGCCGGGGAGCTGTTTTTT. It specifies CASSLFRGVAGELFF.

V and J are TRBV7-2 and TRBJ1-2; D ambiguous. The CDR3 has 14 amino acids. The V gene lost 4 bases and the J gene lost 0 bases, with 9 bases spanning the gap. Per the germline V gene, CDR1 is SGHTA and CDR2 is FQGNSA. Written as DNA, the CDR3 is TGTGCCAGCAGCTCCCGCGAAGCTAACTATGGCTACACCTTC. It translates to CASSSREANYGYTF.

The chain employs TRBV27 and TRBJ1-3; no clear D gene. The CDR3 is 14 amino acids. Trimming left V 5 bases short and J 4 bases short, with 12 bases between. CDR1 is MNHEY and CDR2 is SMNVEV in the germline V gene (reference sequence). The CDR3 coding sequence is TGTGCCAGCAGTCGTGGCTCGTTCGGAAACACCATATATTTT. Translation gives CASSRGSFGNTIYF.

This clone was seen a single time. The gene calls are TRBV5-1 and TRBJ2-6; tentative D call: TRBD2 (6 bases). The CDR3 runs to 17 residues. V lost 4 bases and J 0 bases, leaving 14 bases between the germline ends. Germline V gene data show CDR1 as SGHRS and CDR2 as YFSETQ. The CDR3 is CASSLVRESSGANVLTF. The CDR3 region has the DNA TGCGCCAGCAGCCTGGTCCGGGAGAGCTCTGGGGCCAACGTCCTGACTTTC.

This clone is a singleton in its sample. V is TRBV27 and J is TRBJ2-1, with D perhaps matching TRBD1 (6 bases). The V end lost 3 bases, the J end lost 0 bases, and 9 bases lay between the germline ends. This CDR3 has 15 residues. Germline V gene lookup returns CDR1 MNHEY and CDR2 SMNVEV (reference sequence). The chain's CDR3 is CASSFRGSSYNEQFF. The CDR3 DNA reads TGTGCCAGCAGTTTTAGGGGGAGCTCCTACAATGAGCAGTTCTTC.

The chain links TRBV18 to TRBJ1-1; D may be TRBD1 (5 bases). Looked up from germline, CDR1 is KGHSH and CDR2 is LQKENI. Trimming removed 3 bases at V and 0 bases at J, with 17 bases between. There are 17 residues in the CDR3. The DNA for the CDR3 is TGTGCCAGCTCACCGCTAGACAGCTCAATCATGAACACTGAAGCTTTCTTT. Its protein is CASSPLDSSIMNTEAFF.

This chain connects TRBV3-1 (or the pseudogene TRBV3-2) to TRBJ2-7; tentatively, D is TRBD1 (5 bases). Germline assignment: CDR1 LGHDT and CDR2 YNNKEL (reference sequence). V lost 4 bases to trimming and J lost 9 bases, with 16 bases between them. This CDR3 region has 13 residues. Written as DNA, the CDR3 is TGTGCCAGCAGCCGCAACGGACCAGGGTGGCAGTACTTC. This translates into CASSRNGPGWQYF.

About this clone: The same CDR3 can be traced to other DNA sequences in this sample. J is TRBJ1-1 and V is TRBV7-9; 8 bases are shared with TRBD1. Germline V gene lookup returns CDR1 SEHNR and CDR2 FQNEAQ (reference sequence). The length of the CDR3 is 15 residues. V lost 3 bases and J lost 5; bases outside the gene matches: 8. The CDR3 loop reads CASSLDGRGHTEAFF. The CDR3 nucleotides read TGTGCCAGCAGCTTGGATGGCAGGGGGCATACTGAAGCTTTCTTT.

A note on this clone: This CDR3 is also generated by other DNA sequences in the sample. The chain has TRBV5-1 and TRBJ1-2, with 9 bases fitting TRBD1. Per the germline V gene, CDR1 is SGHRS and CDR2 is YFSETQ. Trimming took 4 bases from V and 8 from J; bases not matched to a gene: 6. The CDR3 length is 13 residues. The CDR3 nucleotides read TGCGCCAGCAGCCCACAGGGGGCGAAAGGCTACACCTTC. This translates into CASSPQGAKGYTF.

The rearrangement links TRBV5-1 to TRBJ1-1, with a weak D call TRBD1 (6 bases). CDR3 length equals 13 residues. Trimming removed 0 bases from V and 7 bases from J, with 10 bases in between. Per germline, CDR1 SGHRS and CDR2 YFSETQ. The CDR3 loop is CASSLVQDSEAFF. CDR3 DNA sequence: TGCGCCAGCAGCTTGGTACAGGACAGTGAAGCTTTCTTT.

Concerning this clone: Distinct nucleotide sequences in the sample also encode this CDR3. The chain couples TRBV9 to TRBJ2-5; TRBD2 might be the D (6 bases). CDR3 length: 14 amino acids. Per the germline V gene, CDR1 is SGDLS and CDR2 is YYNGEE. V was shortened by 0 bases and J by 1 base, with 7 bases between the two germline ends. CDR3 sequence: CASSVVGGQETQYF. CDR3 coding DNA: TGTGCCAGCAGCGTAGTGGGGGGCCAAGAGACCCAGTACTTC.

This rearrangement joins TRBV7-3 to TRBJ2-2; 15 nucleotides agree with TRBD2. V was clipped by 5 bases and J by 6 bases; unmatched bases: 13. Germline-derived CDR1 and CDR2 are SGHTA and FQGTGA. The CDR3 has 19 residues. The CDR3 region has the DNA TGTGCCAGCAGCCGACAGCCAGGGACTAGCGGGAGGCTAGCCGGGGAGCTGTTTTTT. This gives the protein CASSRQPGTSGRLAGELFF.

The chain combines TRBV19 with TRBJ1-2; D is ambiguous. The CDR3 has 17 residues. The germline gives CDR1 LNHDA, CDR2 SQIVND (reference sequence). Trimming stripped 3 bases from V and 3 bases from J, with 20 bases between. CDR3 bases: TGTGCCAGTAGTATTCGGCAGACGCTCCGGGTCGACTATGGCTACACCTTC. Its protein product is CASSIRQTLRVDYGYTF.

CDR3 residues: CASSLGSTSSGNTIYF. In nucleotides, the CDR3 is TGTGCCAGCAGTCTTGGGAGCACCTCCTCTGGAAACACCATATATTTT. J is TRBJ1-3 and V is TRBV2; D gene uncertain. CDR1 SNHLY and CDR2 FYNNEI come from the germline V gene. Trimming took off 5 bases at V and 0 bases at J, with 14 bases between the two ends. The CDR3 runs to 16 residues. The complete variable domain, with remaining parts taken from reference TRBV2 and TRBJ1-3, reads EPEVTQTPSHQVTQMGQEVILRCVPISNHLYFYWYRQILGQKVEFLVSFYNNEISEKSEIFDDQFSVERPDGSNFTLKIRSTKLEDSAMYFCASSLGSTSSGNTIYFGEGSWLTVV.

This sequence joins TRBV27 and TRBJ1-4, with 8 bases matching TRBD1. Germline loops: CDR1 MNHEY, CDR2 SMNVEV (reference sequence). The CDR3 has 17 residues. Trimming removed 5 bases from V and 0 bases from J; junction bases left unmatched: 8. CDR3 loop: CASSPGQGSATNEKLFF. CDR3 DNA: TGTGCCAGCAGTCCCGGACAGGGATCTGCAACTAATGAAAAACTGTTTTTT.

The count of this clone is one. This chain uses TRBV19 with TRBJ1-6; a possible D gene is TRBD1 (6 bases). The V and J ends lost 6 bases and 10 bases respectively, with 13 bases between them. The CDR3 is 13 amino acids. Germline CDR1 LNHDA, CDR2 SQIVND (reference sequence). The CDR3 loop reads CASRLNRESPLHF. The CDR3, as DNA: TGTGCCAGTAGGCTGAACAGGGAATCACCCCTCCACTTT.

This clone was counted between two and nine times. The chain joins TRBV4-1 to TRBJ1-4; possibly TRBD1 for D (6 bases). V lost 4 bases to trimming and J lost 3 bases, with 15 bases between them. Germline V CDR1 and CDR2: MGHRA, YSYEKL. The CDR3 has 16 amino acids. Here the CDR3 reads CASSPSIGTSNEKLFF. CDR3 nucleotides: TGCGCCAGCAGCCCTTCAATCGGGACATCTAATGAAAAACTGTTTTTT.

The gene calls are TRBV5-1 and TRBJ2-1; 9 nucleotides line up with TRBD2. CDR3 length: 16 amino acids. V was clipped by 0 bases and J by 4 bases; unmatched bases: 5. The germline V gene has CDR1 SGHRS and CDR2 YFSETQ. The CDR3 here is CASSLVSSGTYNEQFF. The CDR3 region has the DNA TGCGCCAGCAGCTTGGTATCTAGCGGGACATACAATGAGCAGTTCTTC. The full variable domain, completed using reference TRBV5-1 and TRBJ2-1, is KAGVTQTPRYLIKTRGQQVTLSCSPISGHRSVSWYQQTPGQGLQFLFEYFSETQRNKGNFPGRFSGRQFSNSRSEMNVSTLELGDSALYLCASSLVSSGTYNEQFFGPGTRLTVL.

This chain links TRBV29-1 with TRBJ1-1; D call uncertain. The CDR3 loop spans 12 amino acids. CDR1 SQVTM and CDR2 ANQGSEA come from the germline V gene. The V and J ends lost 4 bases and 2 bases respectively, with 8 bases between them. CDR3 protein: CSVGTPNTEAFF. The CDR3 DNA follows: TGCAGCGTTGGCACACCCAACACTGAAGCTTTCTTT.

This clone was seen more than once but under ten times. This rearrangement joins TRBV7-9 to TRBJ2-5; 13 nucleotides line up with TRBD2. This CDR3 comprises 18 residues. V was clipped by 5 bases and J by 4 bases; unmatched bases: 13. Germline V gene data show CDR1 as SEHNR and CDR2 as FQNEAQ (reference sequence). The CDR3 sequence is CASSKRSTSGRLGETQYF. As DNA, the CDR3 is TGTGCCAGCAGCAAACGATCGACTAGCGGGAGGTTAGGAGAGACCCAGTACTTC.